This record concerns one TCR beta chain sequence. CDR3 length: 14 residues. CDR1 is KGHSH, CDR2 LQKENI, per germline. Trimming removed 6 bases at V and 7 bases at J, with 16 bases between. Clones were read by immunoSEQ multiplex PCR, and TCRdb kept only the in-frame ones, dropping some. This sample carries over a million clones, around 78% of them seen once, and the ten largest clones take 0.6% to 0.75%. This sample stems from a study of shared clonotypes between healthy human individuals. The chain is built from TRBV18 and TRBJ1-5, with D maybe TRBD1 (6 bases). The sequence derives from a man younger than 35 in good health. Some clones in this sample may be carry-over from other donors' samples. Sequencing was done on a sample of memory CD4+ T cells from PBMCs. Stated subset: CD45RA-negative fraction. CDR3 protein: CASSSSQGNQPQHF. The CDR3 bases are TGTGCCAGCTCGTCAAGTCAGGGGAACCAGCCCCAGCATTTT.